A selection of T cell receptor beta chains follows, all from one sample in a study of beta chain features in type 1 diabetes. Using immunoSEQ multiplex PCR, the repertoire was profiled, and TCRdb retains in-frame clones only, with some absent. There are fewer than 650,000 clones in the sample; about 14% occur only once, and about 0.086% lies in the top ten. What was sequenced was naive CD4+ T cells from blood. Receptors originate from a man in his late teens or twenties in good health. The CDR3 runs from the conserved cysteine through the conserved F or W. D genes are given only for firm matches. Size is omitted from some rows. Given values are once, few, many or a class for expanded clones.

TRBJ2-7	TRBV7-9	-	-	TGTGCCAGCAGCTTCGTTGGACAACAGTACTTC	CASSFVGQQYF
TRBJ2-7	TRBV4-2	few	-	TGTGCCAGCAGCCAACGTCTAGGGGACAACTCCTACGAGCAGTACTTC	CASSQRLGDNSYEQYF
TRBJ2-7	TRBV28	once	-	TGTGCCAGCAGTTCGACCCCGGGGCTTTACGAGCAGTACTTC	CASSSTPGLYEQYF
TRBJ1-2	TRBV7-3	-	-	TGTGCCAGCAGTGGCACTAACTATGGCTACACCTTC	CASSGTNYGYTF
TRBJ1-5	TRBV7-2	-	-	TGTGCCAGCAGGTTGGGGGGTAATCAGCCCCAGCATTTT	CASRLGGNQPQHF
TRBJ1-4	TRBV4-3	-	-	TGCGCCAGCAGCCAAAGAATGGTCGGGGCTAGGGAAAAACTGTTTTTT	CASSQRMVGAREKLFF
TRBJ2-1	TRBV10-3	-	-	TGTGCCATCAGTGAGTCTCGGGGAAATGAGCAGTTCTTC	CAISESRGNEQFF
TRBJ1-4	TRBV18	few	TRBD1	TGTGCCAGCTCACACCGACAGGGGGCTGATGAAAAACTGTTTTTT	CASSHRQGADEKLFF
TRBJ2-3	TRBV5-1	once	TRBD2	TGCGCCAGCAGCCCCGGGACTAGGTCCACAGATACGCAGTATTTT	CASSPGTRSTDTQYF
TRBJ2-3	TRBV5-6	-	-	TGTGCCAGCAGCCCCCAGGGAAGAGAGGATACGCAGTATTTT	CASSPQGREDTQYF
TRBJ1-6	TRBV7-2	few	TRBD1	TGTGCCAGCAGCAGACGGACAGGGGGGAATTCACCCCTCCACTTT	CASSRRTGGNSPLHF
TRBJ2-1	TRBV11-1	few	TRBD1	TGTGCCAGCAGCTTAGGCCCGGGACAGCATGAGCAGTTCTTC	CASSLGPGQHEQFF
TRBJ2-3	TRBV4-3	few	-	TGCGCCAGCAGCCGTTTCAGCGGGAGCACAGATACGCAGTATTTT	CASSRFSGSTDTQYF
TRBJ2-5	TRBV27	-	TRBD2	TGTGCCAGCAGCTCACTAGCGGTCCGGGAGACCCAGTACTTC	CASSSLAVRETQYF
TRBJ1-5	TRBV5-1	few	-	TGCGCCAGCAGCTTGGAACGAGGTGGGGGTCAGCCCCAGCATTTT	CASSLERGGGQPQHF
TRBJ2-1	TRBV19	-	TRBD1	TGTGCCAGTAGTAGGACAGGGAATGAGCAGTTCTTC	CASSRTGNEQFF
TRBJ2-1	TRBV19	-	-	TGTGCCAGTAGTATGGAGATTTGGGGCGGGGCCCATCGTGGCAATGAGCAGTTCTTC	CASSMEIWGGAHRGNEQFF
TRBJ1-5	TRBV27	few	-	TGTGCCAGCAGTTTACGGGAGGATCAGCCCCAGCATTTT	CASSLREDQPQHF
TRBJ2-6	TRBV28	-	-	TGTGCCAGCCTTTCCGGGGCCAACGTCCTGACTTTC	CASLSGANVLTF
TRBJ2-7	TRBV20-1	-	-	TGCAGTGCTGCTCACTCCTACGAGCAGTACTTC	CSAAHSYEQYF
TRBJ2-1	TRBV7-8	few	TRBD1	TGTGCCAGCAGCTCGGACAGGGTAAATGAGCAGTTCTTC	CASSSDRVNEQFF
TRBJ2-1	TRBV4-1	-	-	TGCGCCAGCAGCCATCCTGAAGGAACTCAGTTCTTC	CASSHPEGTQFF
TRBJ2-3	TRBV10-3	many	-	TGTGCCATCAGTAAAGTAACGGGGGCCCGGGATACGCAGTATTTT	CAISKVTGARDTQYF
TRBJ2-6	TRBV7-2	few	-	TGTGCCAGCAGCTCAAGGGGGGCCAACGTCCTGACTTTC	CASSSRGANVLTF
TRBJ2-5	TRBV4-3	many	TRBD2	TGCGCCAGCAGCCGCTCACTAGCGGGGACGGGGGAGACCCAGTACTTC	CASSRSLAGTGETQYF
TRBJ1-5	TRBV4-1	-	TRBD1	TGCGCCAGCAGCCAGAGGGACGGGCAGGGGGGCAATCAGCCCCAGCATTTT	CASSQRDGQGGNQPQHF
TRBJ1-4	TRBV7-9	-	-	TGTGCCAGCAGCTTAGTTCTGGGGAATAATGAAAAACTGTTTTTT	CASSLVLGNNEKLFF
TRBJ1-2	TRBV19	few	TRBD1	TGTGCCAGCATTTCTTGGGACAGTAACTATGGCTACACCTTC	CASISWDSNYGYTF
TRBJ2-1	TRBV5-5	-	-	TGTGCCAGCAGCATCGGGACCGCCAATGAGCAGTTCTTC	CASSIGTANEQFF
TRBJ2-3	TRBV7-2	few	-	TGTGCCAGCAGACTCAGCGGGACAGATACGCAGTATTTT	CASRLSGTDTQYF
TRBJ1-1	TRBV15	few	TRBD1	TGTGCCACCAGCAGATCGGGACAGGGGGCGCGTTTGGGTGGTATGAACACTGAAGCTTTCTTT	CATSRSGQGARLGGMNTEAFF
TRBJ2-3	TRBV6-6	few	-	TGTGCCAGCAGTTTTGGGCAGCGGAGTAGCACAGATACGCAGTATTTT	CASSFGQRSSTDTQYF
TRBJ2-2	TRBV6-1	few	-	TGTGCCAGCAGTAATACAGGGTCCACCGGGGAGCTGTTTTTT	CASSNTGSTGELFF
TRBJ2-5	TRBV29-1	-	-	TGCAGCGTTGAGAGACAGCCGGTAGAGACCCAGTACTTC	CSVERQPVETQYF
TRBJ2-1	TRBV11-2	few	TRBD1	TGTGCCAGCAGCTTTCGACAGGGAGACTACAATGAGCAGTTCTTC	CASSFRQGDYNEQFF
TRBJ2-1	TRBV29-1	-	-	TGCAGCGTTGATGACCCCCTTGGGAGTAATGAGCAGTTCTTC	CSVDDPLGSNEQFF
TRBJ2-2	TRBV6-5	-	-	TGTGCCAGCAGAGACGGGGCGAACACCGGGGAGCTGTTTTTT	CASRDGANTGELFF
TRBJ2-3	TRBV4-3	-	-	TGCGCCAGCAGCCGGGTGGCGGTAGGAGTAGAAGATACGCAGTATTTT	CASSRVAVGVEDTQYF
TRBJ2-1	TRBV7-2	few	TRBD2	TGTGCCAGCAGCTTAGAGGGTTTGGGACTAGCGGGGGGCCAGCAGTTCTTC	CASSLEGLGLAGGQQFF
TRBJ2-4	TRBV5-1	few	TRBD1	TGCGCCAGCAGCGGGACAGGGTTTAGGGACATTCAGTACTTC	CASSGTGFRDIQYF
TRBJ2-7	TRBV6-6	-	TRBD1	TGTGCCAGCAGTTACGACAGGGAATACGAGCAGTACTTC	CASSYDREYEQYF
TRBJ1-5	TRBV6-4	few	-	TGTGCCAGCAGCGGGGGACTCAATCAGCCCCAGCATTTT	CASSGGLNQPQHF
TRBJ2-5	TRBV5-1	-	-	TGCGCCAGCAGCCGGGCAGCCCCACCGGTAGAGACCCAGTACTTC	CASSRAAPPVETQYF
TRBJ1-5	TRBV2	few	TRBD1	TGTGCCAGCAGTGGACAGGGAGGTGGCAATCAGCCCCAGCATTTT	CASSGQGGGNQPQHF
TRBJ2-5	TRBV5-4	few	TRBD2	TGTGCCAGCAGCCTCTCGGGAGGGAGCTGGGAGACCCAGTACTTC	CASSLSGGSWETQYF
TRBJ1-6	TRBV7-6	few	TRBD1	TGTGCCAGCAGCTCCCGACAGGGGGGTTCACCCCTCCACTTT	CASSSRQGGSPLHF
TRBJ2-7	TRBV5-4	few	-	TGTGCCAGCAGCTTGGCTCAGGGTTCCAACGAGCAGTACTTC	CASSLAQGSNEQYF
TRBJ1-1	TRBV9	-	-	TGTGCCAGCACCGCCGGGGAGGGGCACCCTGAAGCTTTCTTT	CASTAGEGHPEAFF
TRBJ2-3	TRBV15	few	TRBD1	TGTGCCACCAGCGGACAGGGGTTGAGCACAGATACGCAGTATTTT	CATSGQGLSTDTQYF
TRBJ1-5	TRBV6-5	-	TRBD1	TGTGCCAGCAGAGGACAGGGAGGTCAGCCCCAGCATTTT	CASRGQGGQPQHF
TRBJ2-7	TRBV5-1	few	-	TGCGCCAGCAGCTTAGAAATTGGGGTCATAAGCCACGAGCAGTACTTC	CASSLEIGVISHEQYF
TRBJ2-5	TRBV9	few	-	TGTGCCAGCAGCATACACAGTTGGTACCAAGAGACCCAGTACTTC	CASSIHSWYQETQYF
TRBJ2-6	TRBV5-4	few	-	TGTGCCAGCAGCTTTTTCGGCGCTGGGGCCAACGTCCTGACTTTC	CASSFFGAGANVLTF
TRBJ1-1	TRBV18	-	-	TGTGCCAGCTCACGGGGGACCGGGAGCACTGAAGCTTTCTTT	CASSRGTGSTEAFF